This T cell receptor beta chain was retrieved from a study of shared clonotypes between healthy human individuals. All the donors were Caucasian adults who lived in Nashville, Tennessee. Trimming stripped 7 bases from V and 0 bases from J, with 14 bases between. This CDR3 contains 16 residues. Per the germline V gene, CDR1 is SGHRS and CDR2 is YFSETQ. This clone has more than one count but fewer than ten. TCRdb's copy holds only in-frame clones and misses some; the assay was immunoSEQ multiplex PCR. The table has about 1 million clones, about 75% seen once; the top ten hold about 1.4%. The chain carries TRBV5-1 and TRBJ1-6; D may be TRBD1 (6 bases). This TCR was recovered from a man aged 18 to 30 in good health. Sequencing was performed on memory CD4+ T cells sorted from blood. Subset here: CD45RA-negative fraction. This CDR3 is CASGQGGSSYNSPLHF. The DNA of the CDR3 is TGCGCCAGCGGCCAAGGGGGTAGCTCCTATAATTCACCCCTCCACTTT.